Listed here are 21 T cell receptor beta chains from one sample, sequenced in a study of patients and donors after allogeneic stem cell transplantation. TCRdb analysed the RT-PCR reads with MiXCR anew, one entry per CDR3 protein. The top ten clones hold 6% of a sample with more than 850,000 distinct CDR3 sequences, more than 15% of them seen once. Sequencing input: blood, either unsorted or a sorted T cell fraction (not recorded which). All receptors come from a human donor who was either an allogeneic HSCT recipient or a stem cell or donor lymphocyte infusion donor (not recorded which). It is not recorded whose cells these are; they may come from a transplant donor.

This clonotype has a handful of counts. V and J are TRBV3-1 and TRBJ2-7; 9 nucleotides line up with TRBD1. Germline V gene sequence: CDR1 LGHDT, CDR2 YNNKEL (reference sequence). Germline trimming cut 2 bases from V and 4 bases from J; bases unmatched to any gene: 9. The CDR3 length is 16 residues. The CDR3 here is CASSQSPDRGSYEQYF. CDR3 bases: TGTGCCAGCAGCCAATCCCCGGACAGGGGTAGTTACGAGCAGTACTTC.

In this sample, this clonotype turned up a few times. The rearrangement joins TRBV20-1 to TRBJ2-7; tentatively, D is TRBD1 (6 bases). Deletions cut 4 bases from V and 0 bases from J, with 16 bases between. Germline CDR1 is DFQATT and CDR2 is SNEGSKA (reference sequence). The CDR3 spans 15 residues. The CDR3 DNA reads TGCAGTGCTATCACCGGGACAAAGCGCTCCTACGAGCAGTACTTC. Its translation is CSAITGTKRSYEQYF.

This clonotype has just a few counts. The gene calls are TRBV20-1 and TRBJ1-5; unclear D gene. CDR3 length equals 14 residues. Germline V gene lookup returns CDR1 DFQATT and CDR2 SNEGSKA (reference sequence). The ends were cut back, 3 bases at V and 2 bases at J, with 11 bases in the middle. The CDR3 sequence is CSASVHVGNQPQHF. In DNA form, the CDR3 reads TGCAGTGCTAGTGTACATGTCGGCAATCAGCCCCAGCATTTT.

The sample holds many counts of this clonotype. This chain joins TRBV9 and TRBJ1-1, with D possibly TRBD1 on 6 matching bases. Germline CDR1 is SGDLS and CDR2 is YYNGEE. The CDR3 is 13 amino acids. With 2 bases removed from V and 5 bases from J, the gap between germline ends came to 10 bases. CDR3 sequence reads: CASSVGGATEAFF. CDR3 sequence (DNA): TGTGCCAGCAGCGTCGGGGGCGCGACTGAAGCTTTCTTT. Looking up the rest from reference TRBV9 and TRBJ1-1 gives the full variable domain: DSGVTQTPKHLITATGQRVTLRCSPRSGDLSVYWYQQSLDQGLQFLIQYYNGEERAKGNILERFSAQQFPDLHSELNLSSLELGDSALYFCASSVGGATEAFFGQGTRLTVV.

CDR3: CASSVASGLNTGELFF. CDR3 in DNA: TGTGCCAGCAGCGTAGCTTCGGGACTGAACACCGGGGAGCTGTTTTTT. This rearrangement joins TRBV9 to TRBJ2-2, with TRBD2 as a possible D gene (6 bases). The CDR3 is 16 residues long. The V end lost 0 bases, the J end lost 1 base, and 10 bases lay between the germline ends. Per germline, CDR1 SGDLS and CDR2 YYNGEE.

V is TRBV20-1 and J is TRBJ2-5; D remains ambiguous. Trimming removed 3 bases from V and 1 base from J, with 6 bases in between. This CDR3 region has 12 residues. CDR1 and CDR2 (germline): DFQATT, SNEGSKA (reference sequence). The CDR3, as DNA: TGCAGTGCTAGCGGTACCCAAGAGACCCAGTACTTC. Its protein is CSASGTQETQYF.

This chain joins TRBV20-1 and TRBJ2-1; 8 bases fit TRBD1. The CDR3 runs 14 residues. CDR1 is DFQATT and CDR2 is SNEGSKA in the germline V gene (reference sequence). V gave up 1 base and J gave up 4 bases; unmatched junction bases: 3. CDR3 in amino acids: CSARVRTGYNEQFF. CDR3 DNA: TGCAGTGCTAGAGTTCGGACAGGGTACAATGAGCAGTTCTTC.

This chain connects TRBV12-3 or TRBV12-4 to TRBJ1-2; possibly TRBD1 for D (5 bases). The CDR3 has 12 amino acids. Trimming cost V 8 bases and J 4 bases, with 11 bases left between them. The CDR3 protein is CASGRGGYGYTF. CDR3 coding DNA: TGTGCCAGCGGTCGGGGGGGCTATGGCTACACCTTC.

The chain employs TRBV15 and TRBJ2-7, with D unresolved. CDR3 size: 13 residues. Trimming stripped 1 base from V and 7 bases from J, with 11 bases between. Germline V gives CDR1 LNHNV, CDR2 YYDKDF (reference sequence). The CDR3 nucleotides are TGTGCCACCAGCAGAGCTCTGGAAGAAGAGCAGTACTTC. Encoded protein: CATSRALEEEQYF.

At least ten counts were recorded for this clonotype. This sequence joins TRBV6-1 and TRBJ2-3; 10 bases map to TRBD2. V dropped 6 bases and J dropped 1; count of bases not matched to a gene: 4. Germline CDR1 and CDR2: MNHNS and SASEGT. CDR3 length equals 15 residues. This chain's CDR3 is CASRLAGGGTDTQYF. The DNA for the CDR3 is TGTGCCAGCAGATTAGCGGGAGGCGGCACAGATACGCAGTATTTT.

The chain is built from TRBV20-1 and TRBJ1-1; 8 nucleotides agree with TRBD1. V lost 6 bases to trimming and J lost 1 base; unmatched junction nucleotides: 4. This CDR3 contains 13 residues. The germline CDR1 and CDR2 sequences are DFQATT and SNEGSKA (reference sequence). This CDR3 is CSATGQGNTEAFF. Written as DNA, the CDR3 is TGCAGTGCCACAGGACAGGGGAACACTGAAGCTTTCTTT.

The chain has TRBV12-3 or TRBV12-4 and TRBJ2-5; tentatively, D is TRBD1 (6 bases). The V end lost 6 bases, the J end lost 4 bases, and 15 bases lay between the germline ends. The CDR3 runs 14 residues. The CDR3 spells CASRRTAPRETQYF. The DNA for the CDR3 is TGTGCCAGCAGACGGACAGCCCCGCGAGAGACCCAGTACTTC.

CDR3 residues: CSVAGDSLNQPQHF. The CDR3, as DNA: TGCAGCGTTGCTGGAGACAGCCTCAATCAGCCCCAGCATTTT. The rearrangement links TRBV29-1 to TRBJ1-5, with D tentatively TRBD1 (5 bases). CDR1 is SQVTM and CDR2 is ANQGSEA in the germline V gene. The CDR3 totals 14 residues. The V gene lost 4 bases and the J gene lost 3 bases, with 13 bases spanning the gap.

This clonotype was seen at least ten times. V is TRBV9 and J is TRBJ2-1; the D gene could be TRBD1 or TRBD2 (5 bases each). Germline CDR1 reads SGDLS; CDR2 reads YYNGEE. The CDR3 consists of 16 residues. Trimming removed 4 bases at V and 7 bases at J, with 21 bases between. Here the CDR3 reads CASSPRGDSFVNEQFF. CDR3 in DNA: TGTGCCAGCAGCCCCCGAGGGGATAGCTTTGTAAATGAGCAGTTCTTC.

This chain connects TRBV29-1 to TRBJ1-2, with D tentatively TRBD1 (5 bases). CDR1 and CDR2 (germline): SQVTM, ANQGSEA. This CDR3 comprises 13 residues. The V end was cut by 3 bases, the J end by 3 bases, with 11 bases between. CDR3 DNA sequence: TGCAGCGTTGAGGCAGGGCCCCACTATGGCTACACCTTC. Translation gives CSVEAGPHYGYTF.

This clonotype was detected only a few times. The chain recombines TRBV29-1 with TRBJ2-1, with TRBD2 matching 10 bases. After removal of 3 bases from V and 7 bases from J, the junction contained 15 bases not matched to a gene. The length of the CDR3 is 17 residues. The germline V gene encodes CDR1 SQVTM and CDR2 ANQGSEA. The CDR3 reads CSVEGLARTAGWNEQFF. The CDR3 region has the DNA TGCAGCGTTGAGGGACTAGCGAGAACGGCGGGGTGGAATGAGCAGTTCTTC.

The CDR3, as DNA: TGTGCCAGCCTTGACCTAAGACGGTCGGTCACCGGGGAGCTGTTTTTT. It encodes CASLDLRRSVTGELFF. The chain has TRBV2 and TRBJ2-2; D gene uncertain. The CDR3 extends over 16 amino acids. The V gene's germline CDR1 is SNHLY and CDR2 FYNNEI. Between the trimmed V and J ends, which lost 8 bases and 4 bases, there was a span of 20 bases.

This clonotype was observed at least ten times. CDR3 protein: CSARGPAYNEQFF. The CDR3 DNA reads TGCAGTGCTAGAGGCCCGGCTTACAATGAGCAGTTCTTC. The V gene is TRBV20-1, the J gene TRBJ2-1; no reliable D call. From germline, CDR1 is DFQATT and CDR2 SNEGSKA (reference sequence). V was cut by 1 base and J by 4 bases, with 8 bases left in between. The CDR3 totals 13 residues.

This clonotype was seen ten or more times. V usage is TRBV6-2 or TRBV6-3 and J usage is TRBJ2-1; TRBD2 aligns across 10 bases. CDR1 MNHEY and CDR2 SVGEGT come from the germline V gene. The CDR3 contains 14 residues. V was clipped by 5 bases and J by 5 bases; unmatched bases: 3. The CDR3 nucleotides are TGTGCCAGCAGTCCTAGCGGGGGAAACAATGAGCAGTTCTTC. Translation: CASSPSGGNNEQFF.

This clonotype has a handful of counts. V and J are TRBV27 and TRBJ1-4, with D uncertain. The V end was cut by 2 bases, the J end by 6 bases, with 10 bases between. The length of the CDR3 is 14 residues. Germline V gene sequence: CDR1 MNHEY, CDR2 SMNVEV (reference sequence). In DNA, the CDR3 is TGTGCCAGCAGTTTAGCTCAACGGGATGAAAAACTGTTTTTT. Protein: CASSLAQRDEKLFF.

V is TRBV30 and J is TRBJ2-7; D is unclear. Trimming took 4 bases from V and 0 from J, leaving 7 bases between them. Germline CDR1 reads GTSNPN; CDR2 reads SVGIG (reference sequence). The CDR3 sequence is 12 residues long. The CDR3 is CAWTGSSYEQYF. As DNA, the CDR3 is TGTGCCTGGACAGGTAGCTCCTACGAGCAGTACTTC.